Listed here are 23 T cell receptor beta chains from one sample, sequenced in a study of Ad26.COV2.S vaccination and SARS-CoV-2 variants. TCRdb keeps only in-frame clones here, not all; method: immunoSEQ multiplex PCR. This table has about half a million clones, roughly 87% appearing once. Treatment specified: some 19 received Ad26.COV2.S at low or high dose, single or two shots; about 5 received placebo; per-sample allocation not given. Samples were taken on day 63 after the first vaccine or placebo injection. Sample: peripheral blood, taken in a trial of Ad26.COV2.S vaccine versus placebo. The origin of the receptors is a person aged 18-65 years who received the Ad26.COV2.S COVID-19 vaccine or a placebo.

This chain's CDR3 is CASRSQQGAVGDTQYF. The CDR3 DNA reads TGTGCCAGCAGGTCTCAGCAGGGGGCGGTAGGAGATACGCAGTATTTT. J is TRBJ2-3 and V is TRBV7-8, with 8 positions matching TRBD1. The CDR3 contains 16 residues. V shed 6 bases, J shed 5 bases, and the junction held 13 bases outside the gene matches. The germline CDR1 and CDR2 sequences are SGHVS and FQNEAQ.

This clone has a single count. CDR3 nucleotide sequence: TGTGCCAGCAGCTTGGACTCCGGGACCCCCTACGAGCAGTACTTC. This encodes CASSLDSGTPYEQYF. The chain has TRBV5-5 and TRBJ2-7; D is perhaps TRBD1 or TRBD2 (5 bases each). The V end lost 0 bases, the J end lost 2 bases, and 12 bases lay between the germline ends. This CDR3 has 15 residues. The V gene's germline CDR1 is SGHKS and CDR2 YYEKEE (reference sequence).

The rearrangement links TRBV11-2 to TRBJ1-5; D not resolved. The germline gives CDR1 SGHAT, CDR2 FQNNGV. Trimming shortened V by 1 base and J by 3 bases, and 7 bases separated the two germline ends. The CDR3 loop spans 14 amino acids. CDR3 nucleotides: TGTGCCAGCAGCTTAGGACAACCCAATCAGCCCCAGCATTTT. Translated: CASSLGQPNQPQHF.

This sequence joins TRBV25-1 and TRBJ2-7; 11 nucleotides agree with TRBD2. Germline CDR1 is MGHDK and CDR2 is SYGVNS. The CDR3 loop spans 14 amino acids. Unmatched junction bases numbered 4, after V lost 5 bases and J lost 4 bases. CDR3 region: CASSTSGSRYEQYF. As DNA, the CDR3 is TGTGCCAGCAGTACTAGCGGGAGTAGGTACGAGCAGTACTTC.

The DNA for the CDR3 is TGCAGTGCTAGTCTCTCCGGCGGGAGTTTCGAGCAGTACTTC. This codes for CSASLSGGSFEQYF. The chain has TRBV20-1 and TRBJ2-7; 7 bases agree with TRBD2. This CDR3 is 14 amino acids long. V was clipped by 3 bases and J by 6 bases; unmatched bases: 11. Germline V lookup: CDR1 DFQATT, CDR2 SNEGSKA (reference sequence).

This clone was observed once. The gene calls are TRBV19 and TRBJ2-1; D is uncertain. V lost 7 bases to trimming and J lost 0 bases, with 16 bases between them. CDR3 length: 16 amino acids. CDR1 LNHDA and CDR2 SQIVND come from the germline V gene (reference sequence). The CDR3 bases are TGTGCCAGTAAGTCTACACTCTCGAGCTCCTACAATGAGCAGTTCTTC. It translates to CASKSTLSSSYNEQFF.

The rearrangement joins TRBV28 to TRBJ1-6; D not certain. V was shortened by 7 bases and J by 7 bases, with 5 bases between the two germline ends. The CDR3 is 11 amino acids. CDR1 is MDHEN and CDR2 is SYDVKM in the germline V gene. The CDR3 DNA reads as TGTGCCAGCACCTCCAATTCACCCCTCCACTTT. Amino acids: CASTSNSPLHF.

The chain has TRBV28 and TRBJ2-7, with D uncertain. The CDR3 length is 13 residues. CDR1 is MDHEN, CDR2 SYDVKM, per germline. V lost 3 bases and J lost 7, with 13 bases in between. The CDR3 DNA follows: TGTGCCAGCAGTTTCGGCGTTTTGAGGGAGCAGTACTTC. Encoded protein: CASSFGVLREQYF.

The chain carries TRBV3-1 (or the pseudogene TRBV3-2) and TRBJ1-1; D might be TRBD1 (5 bases). V dropped 0 bases and J dropped 1 base, with 9 bases sitting between them. Germline V gene sequence: CDR1 LGHDT, CDR2 YNNKEL (reference sequence). The CDR3 is 15 amino acids. Here the CDR3 DNA reads TGTGCCAGCAGCCAAGAGGGGGGGAGGAACACTGAAGCTTTCTTT. Translation: CASSQEGGRNTEAFF.

This chain connects TRBV11-2 to TRBJ2-2, with 9 positions matching TRBD2. Losses at the gene ends were 4 bases for V and 4 bases for J; bases not matched to a gene: 4. The CDR3 is 15 residues long. Germline CDR1 and CDR2: SGHAT and FQNNGV. DNA for the CDR3: TGTGCCAGCAGCTCGGAACTAGCGGGCACCGGGGAGCTGTTTTTT. Translation: CASSSELAGTGELFF.

In its sample, this clone was seen once. This chain joins TRBV15 and TRBJ2-1; TRBD2 agrees at 9 bases. CDR3 length: 16 residues. After removal of 1 base from V and 6 bases from J, the junction contained 7 bases not matched to a gene. Germline CDR1 is LNHNV and CDR2 is YYDKDF (reference sequence). The DNA of the CDR3 is TGTGCCACCAGCAGAGCAACCGGGACTAGCTTCAATGAGCAGTTCTTC. It encodes CATSRATGTSFNEQFF.

This sequence joins TRBV30 and TRBJ1-2; the match to TRBD1 covers 9 bases. The CDR3 covers 13 residues. V lost 3 bases, J lost 2 bases, and 1 base stayed unmatched. The V gene's germline CDR1 is GTSNPN and CDR2 SVGIG (reference sequence). The CDR3 region is CAWSDRGNYGYTF. CDR3 DNA: TGTGCCTGGAGCGACAGGGGGAACTATGGCTACACCTTC.

This clone was detected once. V is TRBV19 and J is TRBJ2-2; D ambiguous. Deletions cut 3 bases from V and 4 bases from J, with 6 bases between. The germline CDR1 and CDR2 sequences are LNHDA and SQIVND (reference sequence). The CDR3 contains 13 residues. CDR3 sequence (DNA): TGTGCCAGTAGTATCGGTTTCACCGGGGAGCTGTTTTTT. This sequence encodes CASSIGFTGELFF.

The V gene is TRBV6-5, the J gene TRBJ1-2; 7 bases match TRBD1. Germline lookup yields CDR1 MNHEY and CDR2 SVGAGI. The CDR3 has 14 amino acids. The J segment lost 6 bases and the V segment lost 6 bases, leaving 10 bases of the junction unmatched. CDR3 loop: CASSPRQGSNGYTF. The CDR3 DNA is TGTGCCAGCAGCCCCCGACAGGGTTCGAATGGCTACACCTTC.

The table lists this clone with a count of one. This chain uses TRBV5-5 with TRBJ2-7; D is perhaps TRBD2 (6 bases). Germline lookup yields CDR1 SGHKS and CDR2 YYEKEE (reference sequence). With 4 bases removed from V and 3 bases from J, the gap between germline ends came to 14 bases. The CDR3 loop spans 14 amino acids. CDR3 loop: CASSPWDWVYEQYF. CDR3 in DNA: TGTGCCAGCAGCCCCTGGGACTGGGTCTACGAGCAGTACTTC.

V gene TRBV20-1 combines with J gene TRBJ2-5; D remains unclear. Trimming stripped 3 bases from V and 4 bases from J, with 9 bases between. The CDR3 covers 12 residues. In germline, CDR1 is DFQATT, CDR2 SNEGSKA (reference sequence). This CDR3 is CSASSRRETQYF. Written as DNA, the CDR3 is TGCAGTGCTAGTTCTCGTCGAGAGACCCAGTACTTC.

The genes are TRBV30 and TRBJ2-5; D is possibly TRBD1 or TRBD2 (5 bases each). V dropped 0 bases and J dropped 5 bases, with 7 bases sitting between them. From germline, CDR1 is GTSNPN and CDR2 SVGIG (reference sequence). The CDR3 has 12 amino acids. The CDR3 region is CAWSVWGETQYF. CDR3 DNA sequence: TGTGCCTGGAGTGTATGGGGGGAGACCCAGTACTTC.

The rearrangement joins TRBV19 to TRBJ1-5; D unresolved. V was shortened by 8 bases and J by 1 base, with 12 bases between the two germline ends. This CDR3 has 14 amino acids. Germline values: CDR1 LNHDA, CDR2 SQIVND (reference sequence). CDR3 in DNA: TGTGCCAGTTCCCTTAGCAGAAGCAATCAGCCCCAGCATTTT. It is translated as CASSLSRSNQPQHF.

This chain connects TRBV19 to TRBJ1-4; D remains ambiguous. Germline V CDR1 and CDR2: LNHDA, SQIVND (reference sequence). This CDR3 contains 14 residues. V dropped 9 bases and J dropped 0 bases, with 11 bases sitting between them. This chain's CDR3 is CASKRGTTNEKLFF. The CDR3 region has the DNA TGTGCCAGCAAACGCGGGACAACTAATGAAAAACTGTTTTTT.

This rearrangement joins TRBV7-3 to TRBJ2-3, with D tentatively TRBD1 (5 bases). This CDR3 has 13 amino acids. Germline V CDR1 and CDR2: SGHTA, FQGTGA. V was shortened by 3 bases and J by 2 bases, with 6 bases between the two germline ends. The CDR3 DNA sequence: TGTGCCAGCAGCTTGGACAACACAGATACGCAGTATTTT. Translation gives CASSLDNTDTQYF.

In regard to this clone: This sample also contains other DNA sequences that code for the same CDR3. The chain joins TRBV5-1 to TRBJ1-2; unclear D gene. CDR1 is SGHRS, CDR2 YFSETQ, per germline. The CDR3 is 14 amino acids. Trimming cost V 0 bases and J 3 bases, with 9 bases left between them. The CDR3 sequence is CASSLVPGDYGYTF. In DNA form, the CDR3 reads TGCGCCAGCAGCTTGGTACCGGGCGACTATGGCTACACCTTC.

The rearrangement links TRBV19 to TRBJ1-3, with D perhaps TRBD1 (6 bases). This CDR3 has 14 amino acids. Per the germline V gene, CDR1 is LNHDA and CDR2 is SQIVND (reference sequence). The V end was cut by 0 bases, the J end by 7 bases, with 10 bases between. In DNA, the CDR3 is TGTGCCAGTAGTATAGATCGGGGGCGGAACACCATATATTTT. Protein product: CASSIDRGRNTIYF.

V gene TRBV20-1 combines with J gene TRBJ2-1, with 9 bases fitting TRBD2. Germline lookup yields CDR1 DFQATT and CDR2 SNEGSKA (reference sequence). V was pared by 3 bases and J by 4 bases, with 13 bases of the junction left unmatched. The CDR3 covers 17 residues. This chain's CDR3 is CSASLAHAGGPYNEQFF. Here the CDR3 DNA reads TGCAGTGCTAGTCTGGCCCATGCGGGAGGGCCGTACAATGAGCAGTTCTTC.